This T cell receptor beta chain derives from a study of graft-versus-host responses after intestinal transplantation. Study-wide findings and caveats: Allografts carried high graft-versus-host to host-versus-graft clonal ratios in patients having graft-donor T cell macrochimerism. Recipient marrow showed GvH clones, some seen first in ileum or blood.

For this clone: Its antigen remains unknown.

With 1 base removed from V and 7 bases from J, the gap between germline ends came to 17 bases. This CDR3 has 16 residues. The germline V gene has CDR1 SGHTA and CDR2 FQGNSA. Data came from immunoSEQ multiplex PCR; TCRdb stores just in-frame clones and leaves some out. The sample includes about 120,000 clones, around 95% of them seen just once. Here the sequenced sample was unstimulated CD8+ T cells sorted from spleen or lymph node cells, taken before intestinal transplant. The receptor was derived from a human donor who received an intestinal transplant. This sequence joins TRBV7-2 and TRBJ2-1; D not resolved. The CDR3 DNA is TGTGCCAGCAGCTTAGGGTTTGGCGGCCCTCGAAATGAGCAGTTCTTC. Amino acid sequence: CASSLGFGGPRNEQFF.